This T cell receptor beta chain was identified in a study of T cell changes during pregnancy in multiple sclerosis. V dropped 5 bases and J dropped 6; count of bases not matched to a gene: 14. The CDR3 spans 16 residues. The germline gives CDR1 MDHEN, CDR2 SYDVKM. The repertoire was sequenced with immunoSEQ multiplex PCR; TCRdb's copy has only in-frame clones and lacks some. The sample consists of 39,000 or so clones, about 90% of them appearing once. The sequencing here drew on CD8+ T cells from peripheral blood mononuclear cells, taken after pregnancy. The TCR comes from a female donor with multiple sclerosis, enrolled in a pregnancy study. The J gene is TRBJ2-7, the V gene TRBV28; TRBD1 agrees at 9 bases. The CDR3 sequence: CASSPLGQGDLSEQYF. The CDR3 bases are TGTGCCAGCAGTCCCTTGGGACAGGGCGATTTAAGCGAGCAGTACTTC. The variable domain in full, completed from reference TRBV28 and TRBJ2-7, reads DVKVTQSSRYLVKRTGEKVFLECVQDMDHENMFWYRQDPGLGLRLIYFSYDVKMKEKGDIPEGYSVSREKKERFSLILESASTNQTSMYLCASSPLGQGDLSEQYFGPGTRLTVT.